This T cell receptor beta chain was sequenced in a study of cytomegalovirus exposure and HLA in healthy donors. This clone was counted ten times or more. Its matching antigen is unknown. Study findings and constraints: Researchers catalogued about 160 TCR beta chains as cytomegalovirus-associated. By HLA locus, TCR association rates varied in a later analysis, with DRB1 showing the most and HLA-C the fewest.

The primer mix had 60 Vbeta and 13 Jbeta primers. Libraries were prepared by immunoSEQ multiplex PCR; TCRdb keeps only in-frame clonotypes and omits some of them. The sample gives around 60,000 clones, around 68% of which show up once; 20% to 25% is in the top ten. Germline V lookup: CDR1 PRHDT, CDR2 FYEKMQ (reference sequence). The CDR3 runs to 13 residues. Trimming took 5 bases from V and 0 from J, leaving 7 bases between them. Unrecorded immune exposure was likely among donors, who were nominally healthy when sampled. Sample: PBMCs. The chain carries TRBV13 and TRBJ2-5; D is ambiguous. This clonotype was sampled from a man aged 50 or older in good health and CMV-seropositive. CDR3 DNA sequence: TGTGCCAGCAGCCTCCGTTACCAAGAGACCCAGTACTTC. Amino acids: CASSLRYQETQYF.